This TCR beta chain was sequenced during a study of blood T cell repertoires in COVID-19. Profiling relied on immunoSEQ multiplex PCR, and the TCRdb table lists in-frame clones only, not all of them. The table has approximately 170,000 clones, approximately 82% seen once. The trim removed 3 bases at V and 0 bases at J, leaving 5 bases unmatched. Looked up from germline, CDR1 is SGHVS and CDR2 is FQNEAQ. The CDR3 loop spans 15 amino acids. The gene calls are TRBV7-8 and TRBJ2-7; 7 bases are shared with TRBD2. This receptor was obtained from a man in his 70s who had recovered from COVID-19. What was sequenced was peripheral blood. This CDR3 reads CASSFGAGSSYEQYF. The DNA for the CDR3 is TGTGCCAGCAGCTTTGGAGCGGGGAGCTCCTACGAGCAGTACTTC.